This T cell receptor (beta chain) was found in a study of blood T cell repertoires in COVID-19 (dated by TCRdb to 2019 to 2021). Background on the whole study: The collaborator samples originated in the United States, Italy and Spain and spanned the acute and convalescent phases of COVID-19. Where available, HLA class I and class II types were taken from metadata supplied by the sample provider and were not determined by assay-based typing. The samples were drawn from two sources: the first 160 participants of the ongoing ImmuneRACE study, and 950 to 1,500 subjects contributed by 6 global collaborators. The prospective study material was composed of cDNA or gDNA derived from T cells, B-cell-depleted T cells, or PBMCs. A freely available public database, intended as a resource for researchers studying the immune response to SARS-CoV-2, is where the repertoires were released. The sample metadata nearly always contained a de-identified subject ID, COVID-19 status, age in years and sex. Deeply sampled blood TCRbeta repertoires from subjects exposed to, actively infected with, or recovered from COVID-19 were included in the dataset. General conclusions and limits of the study: Clinical and demographic metadata were provided uncurated, with the amount varying by source and participant.

V and J lose 3 bases and 1 base, and a span of 6 bases separates them. The germline V gene sets CDR1 to SQVTM and CDR2 to ANQGSEA. Inclusive of the bounding cysteine and phenylalanine, the CDR3 is 12 residues long. Only CDR3 DNA remains: 36 bases, in frame from the first base. Collaborating institutions collected whole blood in K2EDTA tubes following their own protocols. For TCRbeta analysis, collaborators shipped samples in one of three forms: frozen whole blood, isolated PBMCs, or DNA extracted from either of those sample types. TCRbeta CDR3 regions were amplified from genomic DNA by means of the immunoSEQ Assay, a bias-controlled multiplex PCR. For the original study's pipeline: The number of nucleated cells in each sample was estimated by amplification of reference gene primers within the assay. Sequence reads were collapsed and filtered to measure the absolute abundance of every unique TCRbeta CDR3 rearrangement. For each sample, productive Simpson clonality was calculated by taking the square root of Simpson's diversity index across productive rearrangements. TCRdb carries this immuneACCESS record with in-frame sequences only. Its versions omit some clonotypes, under half of them owing to an unresolved V gene in the studies checked, with the rest unexplained. V and J calls and clone size are copied from that table; D and trimming were computed from the DNA. This sample comprises over 55,000 clones, over 80% of them detected only once. Jointly, the top ten make up more than 40% of the sample.

Note on this clone: No antigen is known for it. Base qualities are not recorded, but no much larger clone differs from it by a single base.

Rearrangement joined TRBV29-1 to TRBJ1-1, with the D gene not confidently named. Sequencing was performed on peripheral blood. This sequence was found in a human donor in a cohort sampled during active COVID-19. CDR3 reads: CSVERRNTEAFF. The base sequence is TGCAGCGTTGAGAGGCGGAACACTGAAGCTTTCTTT.